This T cell receptor beta chain appears in the sequencing data of a study of blood T cell repertoires in COVID-19. For the study at large: Sources were T cells, B-cell-depleted T cells, or PBMCs; the material itself was cDNA or gDNA.

Symptom resolution, clearance, or two negative PCRs marked donors in Cohort 3 as recovered. There are a few counts of this clone. Data came from immunoSEQ multiplex PCR; TCRdb stores just in-frame clones and leaves some out. The data hold around 360,000 clones, with more than 85% observed a single time. CDR3 length: 16 amino acids. After removal of 4 bases from V and 4 bases from J, the junction contained 10 bases not matched to a gene. The germline V gene has CDR1 SNHLY and CDR2 FYNNEI. The V call is TRBV2, the J call TRBJ1-2, with 9 positions matching TRBD1. The receptor comes from a woman younger than 45 who had recovered from COVID-19. Sequenced: PBMCs or T cells enriched from blood (not recorded which). CDR3 sequence: CASSAGQGTHGYGYTF. The CDR3 bases are TGTGCCAGCAGTGCAGGACAGGGGACGCACGGCTATGGCTACACCTTC.